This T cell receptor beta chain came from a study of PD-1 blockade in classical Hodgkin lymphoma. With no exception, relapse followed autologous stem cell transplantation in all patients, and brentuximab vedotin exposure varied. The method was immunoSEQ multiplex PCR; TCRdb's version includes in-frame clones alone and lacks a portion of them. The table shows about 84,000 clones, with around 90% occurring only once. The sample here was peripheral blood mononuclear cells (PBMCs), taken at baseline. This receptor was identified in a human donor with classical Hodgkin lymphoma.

Here the CDR3 DNA reads TGTGCCAGCAGCTCTAGGTCAGGGAGAAATGCAGATACGCAGTATTTT. It encodes CASSSRSGRNADTQYF. This chain joins TRBV2 and TRBJ2-3; D is tentatively TRBD1 or TRBD2 (5 bases each). CDR1 is SNHLY and CDR2 is FYNNEI in the germline V gene. CDR3 length: 16 amino acids. Trimming removed 6 bases at V and 4 bases at J, with 20 bases between.